This TCR beta chain was obtained from a study of T cells in Graves' hyperthyroidism and ophthalmopathy (dated by TCRdb to the late 2010s). For the study in its entirety: Peripheral blood samples were taken at the time of initial diagnosis, prior to any treatment. The 100 discovery patients were randomly split 7:3 into training and test sets. Prospective prediction of ophthalmopathy was tested in an independent validation cohort of under 20 hyperthyroidism patients and roughly 16 patients who later progressed to ophthalmopathy. In several Graves' hyperthyroidism patients, the study also compared T-cell repertoires from thyroid tissue with T-cell repertoires from blood. The paper reports TCR Vbeta CDR3 sequencing of approximately 140 peripheral blood samples: 40 or so ophthalmopathy, about 75 hyperthyroidism and approximately 17 progressor patients. To identify TCR V-J signatures that set the groups apart, the researchers used a discovery cohort of more than 95 patients, made up of under 45 with Graves' ophthalmopathy and about 60 with stable Graves' hyperthyroidism. Following sampling, methimazole starting at 30 mg daily was given to hyperthyroidism patients, and high-dose intravenous methylprednisolone was given to ophthalmopathy patients. Beyond this particular receptor, the publication reports: Most expanded thyroid clonotypes (frequency above 0.001) were also detected in blood, a finding suggesting that blood repertoires may reflect thyroid immune responses. In validation, the model predicted progression to ophthalmopathy with 55% to 71% sensitivity and less than 80% specificity, a median of approximately 6.5 months before onset. Sample size was not statistically predetermined, and investigators were not blinded to group allocation. In cross-validation, a model built on a 13 V-J signature told ophthalmopathy apart from stable hyperthyroidism with 87.88% sensitivity and approximately 81% specificity, and in testing the same model reached 80%/75%.

Stable Graves' hyperthyroidism was defined as the absence of progression to ophthalmopathy over 18 months of follow-up. Hyperthyroidism patients were newly diagnosed, had a disease duration of under 2 months, and were aged 18 to 65 years. The study excluded patients with uncontrolled infections, other autoimmune diseases, pregnancy or lactation. Clinical symptoms, serum thyroxine and TRAb, thyroid ultrasound, and orbital computed tomography formed the basis for the diagnoses. PBMCs were separated from 7.5 to 10 ml of fresh peripheral blood using Ficoll-Paque density gradient centrifugation. Trizol reagent was used to extract total RNA, and RNA quality was then checked on an Agilent 2100 Bioanalyzer. This clonotype was observed a handful of times. Its antigen target is currently unknown. Base-call qualities are not available, and no considerably larger clone is one nucleotide away. The TCR beta CDR3 regions were amplified from the RNA transcripts. The TCR CDR3 was subjected to a first round of RT-PCR using the HTBI primer set and the Qiagen OneStep RT-PCR kit. The libraries were constructed in a second round of multiplex PCR and then size-selected and purified. Sequencing of the libraries was done on an Illumina HiSeq2000 using paired-end 100 bp reads. Per the original workflow: Raw data were processed with SOAPnuke, discarding reads with adapters, uncalled bases, mean Phred below 15, or no exact constant-primer or identifier match. COPE v1.2.5 was used to merge high-quality paired reads, and clonotypes were defined as unique nucleotide sequences. MiTCR v1.1 was used to align clonotypes to the IMGT TRBV, TRBD and TRBJ reference segments. Analysis was restricted to V-J combinations with a frequency above 0.0001, which covered approximately 99% of repertoires. A TCS score was defined as the ratio between F50 (clonal expansion) and ExV (chaos), using BLOSUM62-based TCRdist between CDR3 peptides within each V-J. Welch's t-statistics and random forest reduced roughly 500 V-J features to under 15, which were used in a naive Bayes classifier (R e1071). The public sequencing data were trimmed at Q25 with fastp and processed into clonotypes with MiXCR by TCRdb, which kept only in-frame beta chains. Each record represents a unique CDR3 protein, reported with the most common genes and DNA among its rows. In this record, the V and J calls reflect TCRdb's handling and not the investigators' own analysis. The sample table lists 350,000 to 400,000 distinct CDR3 sequences, under 20% of them with a count of one. Approximately 4% of the sample goes to the ten largest clones.

The CDR3 has 16 amino acids, counting the end cysteine and phenylalanine. Kept here is only the CDR3 DNA, which spans 48 bases and is read in frame from base 1. Trimming takes 0 bases from V and 2 bases from J, and the germline ends sit 14 bases apart. The CDR1 and CDR2 encoded by the germline V gene are SGDLS and YYNGEE. Sequencing was carried out using blood. The rearrangement combines TRBV9 with TRBJ2-5; TRBD2 might be the D gene, on 7 matching bases. The TCR sequence derives from a woman aged 18-35 years with Graves' hyperthyroidism. In nucleotides, the sequence is TGTGCCAGCAGCGTAGTAGGAAGGGGGGGGCAAGAGACCCAGTACTTC. The translation is CASSVVGRGGQETQYF. The full variable domain, completed from the reference TRBV9 and TRBJ2-5 proteins outside the CDR3, reads DSGVTQTPKHLITATGQRVTLRCSPRSGDLSVYWYQQSLDQGLQFLIQYYNGEERAKGNILERFSAQQFPDLHSELNLSSLELGDSALYFCASSVVGRGGQETQYFGPGTRLLVL.